This T cell receptor beta chain was identified during a study of regulatory T cells in long-lasting Graves disease. Study summary: Persistence in Graves' disease required over 5 years of antithyroid drugs plus positive TSH receptor antibodies. Study observations and caveats: New patients shared fewer than 1,000 public clonotypes, and persistent patients shared more, with about 2,700. Persistent disease samples used TRBV28, TRBJ1-2 and TRBJ2-5 preferentially.

Time point meaning: persistent/refractory GD, antithyroid drugs over 5 years with positive TRAb. The TCR library was made from RNA that had been extracted from PBMCs in TRIzol. In each case, Graves' disease was diagnosed per American Thyroid Association guidelines. CDR1 is SQVTM, CDR2 ANQGSEA, per germline. The CDR3 runs 14 residues. V lost 0 bases to trimming and J lost 4 bases, with 12 bases between them. Arm-PCR of CDR3 regions and iRepertoire HTBI primers were used to build TCR beta libraries. TCRdb passed the multiplex PCR reads through MiXCR, listing each CDR3 protein once. The data contain fewer than 550,000 distinct CDR3 sequences, 20% to 25% of them singletons. Notes on this clonotype: Antigen specificity is unknown.

This chain joins TRBV29-1 and TRBJ1-2; D might be TRBD1 (5 bases). This specimen consisted of peripheral blood mononuclear cells (PBMCs), obtained when the disease was refractory, from a patient treated with antithyroid drugs. The TCR originated in a female donor with Graves disease. In DNA form, the CDR3 reads TGCAGCGTTGAAGATCGGCCTGGGGGCTATGGCTACACCTTC. Amino acid sequence: CSVEDRPGGYGYTF.